The sample holds a few counts of the clone carrying this T cell receptor (beta chain). Time point here: newly diagnosed GD, antithyroid drugs for less than 3 months. Generation of the TCR library employed RNA extracted from PBMCs. CDR3 size: 14 residues. With 5 bases clipped from V and 4 bases from J, the junction kept 6 bases outside the gene matches. CDR1 is LNHDA, CDR2 SQIVND, per germline (reference sequence). Arm-PCR of CDR3 regions with iRepertoire HTBI primers generated TCR beta libraries. TCRdb reprocessed the multiplex PCR reads with MiXCR, giving one entry per CDR3 protein. In the table there are 420,000 or so distinct CDR3 sequences, roughly 17% of which are singletons. The sample comes from a study of regulatory T cells in long-lasting Graves disease. These data were likewise used in another study, on T cells in Graves' hyperthyroidism and ophthalmopathy.

The source material was peripheral blood mononuclear cells (PBMCs), sampled at new diagnosis, from a patient treated with antithyroid drugs. The receptor was derived from a woman aged 18-30 years with Graves disease. The chain carries TRBV19 and TRBJ2-3; 7 nucleotides match TRBD2. CDR3 nucleotide sequence: TGTGCCAGTAGTTTAAGCGGGACTCCAGATACGCAGTATTTT. Translating it yields CASSLSGTPDTQYF.